The present T cell receptor (beta chain) was sequenced within a study of shared clonotypes between healthy human individuals. The study, taken as a whole, reports: Richness estimates generally favored naive over memory subsets. The low donor count limited represented genetic and exposure-history diversity.

The data were produced by immunoSEQ multiplex PCR, yet TCRdb's version contains in-frame clones alone and is incomplete. The table lists around 1.9 million clones, 93% of them singletons, with roughly 1.7% in the top ten. From germline, CDR1 is MNHEY and CDR2 SMNVEV (reference sequence). The CDR3 is made up of 15 amino acids. V dropped 5 bases and J dropped 4; count of bases not matched to a gene: 7. Terminally differentiated effector memory CD45RA+ cells were left out of the naive CD8 fraction, which was CD45RO-negative and positively selected for CCR7. This clone was recorded only once. Its antigen is not known.

The material sequenced was naive CD8+ T cells from PBMCs. V gene TRBV27 combines with J gene TRBJ2-1; 8 bases fit TRBD1. The receptor comes from a man aged 18-30 years in good health. Some clones in this sample may be carry-over from other donors' samples. The CDR3 spells CASSAQGGGYNEQFF. For the CDR3, the DNA is TGTGCCAGCAGTGCACAGGGGGGTGGTTACAATGAGCAGTTCTTC.